This T cell receptor (beta chain) came from a study of blood T cell repertoires in COVID-19. Overall study: Acute-phase and convalescent COVID-19 samples originated in the United States, Italy and Spain.

Germline CDR1 reads SGHRS; CDR2 reads YFSETQ. V shed 2 bases, J shed 5 bases, and the junction held 8 bases outside the gene matches. The length of the CDR3 is 15 residues. Original data processing: Amplification with reference gene primers provided the estimates of nucleated cell counts. Measured with immunoSEQ multiplex PCR; TCRdb has only the in-frame clones, and not every one. The V and J calls and clone size were taken over from that table, and D and trimming were inferred from the DNA. The top ten hold 15% to 20% of the sample, which has approximately 150,000 clones, roughly 90% seen once. This clonotype originated in a man between 45 and 60 years old with active or convalescent COVID-19. The chain recombines TRBV5-1 with TRBJ2-5; TRBD2 matches 8 bases. Input material: peripheral blood. For the CDR3, the DNA is TGCGCCAGCAGCTTAGAAGCGGGAGACGGGGAGACCCAGTACTTC. Residues: CASSLEAGDGETQYF.